A single sample gave rise to the 5 T cell receptor beta chains below, sequenced in a study of OX40 agonist ivuxolimab in advanced cancers. Clones were sequenced by immunoSEQ multiplex PCR, and TCRdb holds only the in-frame ones, with some missing. The sample includes 50,000 to 80,000 clones, about 88% of them seen just once. Sequenced material: CD4+ or CD8+ T cells sorted from blood, taken in a trial of the OX40 agonist ivuxolimab. These receptors all stem from an adult with an advanced solid tumor such as melanoma, head and neck, liver or kidney cancer.

The chain carries TRBV6-1 and TRBJ1-3; no definite D call. The germline V and J ends were trimmed by 2 bases and 0 bases, with 14 bases remaining between them. The CDR3 runs 17 residues. Per germline, CDR1 MNHNS and CDR2 SASEGT. The CDR3: CASSEIIGRLSGNTIYF. For the CDR3, the DNA is TGTGCCAGCAGTGAAATTATAGGCAGACTCTCTGGAAACACCATATATTTT.

The chain combines TRBV6-1 with TRBJ1-6; the D gene is possibly TRBD1 (6 bases). This CDR3 comprises 14 residues. The V gene lost 11 bases and the J gene lost 8 bases, with 19 bases spanning the gap. CDR1 and CDR2 from the germline V gene are MNHNS and SASEGT. In DNA, the CDR3 is TGTGCCGGTGGTAGCAGGGGATTAGATTCACCCCTCCACTTT. This encodes CAGGSRGLDSPLHF.

The chain employs TRBV6-5 and TRBJ1-4, with 7 positions matching TRBD1. The CDR3 covers 15 residues. Germline V gives CDR1 MNHEY, CDR2 SVGAGI. V shed 0 bases and J 13 bases; nucleotides not matched to a gene: 11. The CDR3 spells CASSYSIQGDVSLFF. The CDR3 region has the DNA TGTGCCAGCAGTTACTCTATCCAGGGGGATGTTTCACTGTTTTTT.

This chain links TRBV29-1 with TRBJ2-6; 7 bases are a match to TRBD2. The trim removed 2 bases at V and 0 bases at J, leaving 16 bases unmatched. CDR1 is SQVTM, CDR2 ANQGSEA, per germline. CDR3 length: 20 residues. CDR3 DNA sequence: TGCAGCGTTGAAATCATAGGGAGTAGCGGGTTCCTCTCTGGGGCCAACGTCCTGACTTTC. This sequence encodes CSVEIIGSSGFLSGANVLTF.

The chain uses TRBV2 and TRBJ2-7; D may be TRBD1 (5 bases). CDR1 SNHLY and CDR2 FYNNEI come from the germline V gene. V gave up 7 bases and J gave up 1 base, with 14 bases separating them. This CDR3 region has 14 residues. The CDR3 spells CASIDSPFSYEQYF. Written as DNA, the CDR3 is TGTGCCAGCATCGACAGCCCTTTTTCCTACGAGCAGTACTTC.